A selection of T cell receptor beta chains follows, all from one sample in a study of blood T cell repertoires in COVID-19. Assay: immunoSEQ multiplex PCR; the TCRdb copy retains only in-frame clones and omits some. Of under 300,000 clones in the sample, 82% were seen once. Specimen: peripheral blood. These receptors all stem from a woman between 18 and 29 years old with acute or convalescent COVID-19. Both conserved end residues are part of each CDR3. The order of the fields is J gene, V gene, clone size, D gene, CDR3 protein, CDR3 DNA. The D gene is left open where the match is weak. Expanded clones get a size class; other rows say once, few or many, or leave the size out.

j_gene: TRBJ2-7; v_gene: TRBV4-3; abundance: -; d_gene: -; CDR3aa: CASSQEAFGRAYEQYF; CDR3nt: TGCGCCAGCAGCCAAGAGGCCTTCGGCAGGGCCTACGAGCAGTACTTC
j_gene: TRBJ1-1; v_gene: TRBV18; abundance: -; d_gene: -; CDR3aa: CASSPPDSGAFF; CDR3nt: TGTGCCAGCTCACCACCGGACAGTGGAGCTTTCTTT
j_gene: TRBJ2-1; v_gene: TRBV7-3; abundance: -; d_gene: TRBD2; CDR3aa: CASSLGALAGVGYNEQFF; CDR3nt: TGTGCCAGCAGCTTAGGAGCCCTAGCGGGAGTGGGTTACAATGAGCAGTTCTTC
j_gene: TRBJ2-1; v_gene: TRBV7-6; abundance: once; d_gene: -; CDR3aa: CASSLDWQTRSYHNEQFF; CDR3nt: TGTGCCAGCAGCTTAGACTGGCAGACTAGGTCTTATCACAATGAGCAGTTCTTC
j_gene: TRBJ2-1; v_gene: TRBV11-2; abundance: -; d_gene: TRBD2; CDR3aa: CASILAGGGYNEQFF; CDR3nt: TGTGCCAGCATCCTAGCGGGAGGGGGGTACAATGAGCAGTTCTTC
j_gene: TRBJ1-3; v_gene: TRBV7-2; abundance: -; d_gene: -; CDR3aa: CASSPWGSGNTIYF; CDR3nt: TGTGCCAGCAGCCCCTGGGGCTCAGGAAACACCATATATTTT
j_gene: TRBJ2-7; v_gene: TRBV6-2/TRBV6-3; abundance: -; d_gene: -; CDR3aa: CASSYSIVQEVYEQYF; CDR3nt: TGTGCCAGCAGTTACTCGATCGTCCAGGAGGTCTACGAGCAGTACTTC
j_gene: TRBJ2-7; v_gene: TRBV14; abundance: once; d_gene: TRBD2; CDR3aa: CASSQGSSGTYYEQYF; CDR3nt: TGTGCCAGCAGCCAAGGGTCTAGCGGGACTTACTACGAGCAGTACTTC
j_gene: TRBJ1-2; v_gene: TRBV10-3; abundance: -; d_gene: TRBD1; CDR3aa: CAISESSGGLLSGYTF; CDR3nt: TGTGCCATCAGTGAGTCCTCAGGGGGCCTATTAAGTGGCTACACCTTC
j_gene: TRBJ2-7; v_gene: TRBV30; abundance: -; d_gene: -; CDR3aa: CAWSPRGGFTYEQYF; CDR3nt: TGTGCCTGGAGTCCCCGGGGAGGATTTACCTACGAGCAGTACTTC
j_gene: TRBJ1-2; v_gene: TRBV9; abundance: -; d_gene: TRBD1; CDR3aa: CASSASRTGENYGYTF; CDR3nt: TGTGCCAGCAGCGCAAGTCGTACAGGGGAAAACTATGGCTACACCTTC
j_gene: TRBJ2-1; v_gene: TRBV10-3; abundance: -; d_gene: TRBD2; CDR3aa: CAISGAGGPYNEQFF; CDR3nt: TGTGCCATCAGCGGGGCGGGAGGGCCTTACAATGAGCAGTTCTTC
j_gene: TRBJ2-3; v_gene: TRBV18; abundance: -; d_gene: -; CDR3aa: CASSPGAEILPKTDTQYF; CDR3nt: TGTGCCAGCTCACCAGGGGCAGAGATTCTACCGAAGACAGATACGCAGTATTTT
j_gene: TRBJ2-7; v_gene: TRBV7-9; abundance: -; d_gene: TRBD1; CDR3aa: CASRGTGVNEQYF; CDR3nt: TGTGCCAGCAGAGGGACAGGGGTGAACGAGCAGTACTTC
j_gene: TRBJ1-2; v_gene: TRBV19; abundance: -; d_gene: TRBD1; CDR3aa: CASSNPGQLYGYTF; CDR3nt: TGTGCCAGTAGTAACCCGGGACAGCTCTATGGCTACACCTTC
j_gene: TRBJ2-1; v_gene: TRBV7-6; abundance: -; d_gene: TRBD2; CDR3aa: CASSLGLAGVTSYNEQFF; CDR3nt: TGTGCCAGCAGCCTCGGACTAGCGGGAGTAACCTCCTACAATGAGCAGTTCTTC
j_gene: TRBJ1-5; v_gene: TRBV6-5; abundance: -; d_gene: TRBD1; CDR3aa: CASSYGQGNQPQHF; CDR3nt: TGTGCCAGCAGTTACGGACAGGGTAATCAGCCCCAGCATTTT
j_gene: TRBJ1-1; v_gene: TRBV14; abundance: -; d_gene: -; CDR3aa: CASSPQVGGTEAFF; CDR3nt: TGTGCCAGCAGCCCGCAGGTTGGTGGCACTGAAGCTTTCTTT
j_gene: TRBJ2-1; v_gene: TRBV7-6; abundance: -; d_gene: TRBD2; CDR3aa: CASSLNFPSGLFYNEQFF; CDR3nt: TGTGCCAGCAGCTTAAATTTTCCTAGCGGATTATTCTACAATGAGCAGTTCTTC
j_gene: TRBJ2-5; v_gene: TRBV12-5; abundance: -; d_gene: TRBD1; CDR3aa: CASAPTGTGQETQYF; CDR3nt: TGTGCTAGTGCCCCTACCGGGACAGGGCAAGAGACCCAGTACTTC
j_gene: TRBJ1-4; v_gene: TRBV5-1; abundance: -; d_gene: TRBD1; CDR3aa: CASSSPTGTANEKLFF; CDR3nt: TGCGCCAGCAGCTCCCCAACCGGGACAGCTAATGAAAAACTGTTTTTT
j_gene: TRBJ2-7; v_gene: TRBV2; abundance: -; d_gene: -; CDR3aa: CASSDHRNYEQYF; CDR3nt: TGTGCCAGCAGTGACCACAGGAACTACGAGCAGTACTTC
j_gene: TRBJ2-5; v_gene: TRBV3-1/TRBV3-2; abundance: few; d_gene: TRBD2; CDR3aa: CASGLAGGETQYF; CDR3nt: TGTGCCAGCGGACTAGCGGGAGGTGAGACCCAGTACTTC
j_gene: TRBJ2-2; v_gene: TRBV24-1; abundance: -; d_gene: -; CDR3aa: CATSAERGELFF; CDR3nt: TGTGCCACCAGTGCAGAGAGGGGGGAGCTGTTTTTT
j_gene: TRBJ2-1; v_gene: TRBV4-3; abundance: -; d_gene: -; CDR3aa: CASNNPGIVDEQFF; CDR3nt: TGCGCCAGCAATAACCCGGGGATCGTCGATGAGCAGTTCTTC
j_gene: TRBJ2-3; v_gene: TRBV5-1; abundance: -; d_gene: -; CDR3aa: CASSFAPRGLSPDTQYF; CDR3nt: TGCGCCAGCAGCTTTGCCCCACGGGGTCTTTCCCCAGATACGCAGTATTTT
j_gene: TRBJ2-1; v_gene: TRBV28; abundance: few; d_gene: TRBD2; CDR3aa: CASTKGSSGTYNEQFF; CDR3nt: TGTGCCAGCACCAAAGGGTCTAGCGGGACCTACAATGAGCAGTTCTTC
j_gene: TRBJ2-6; v_gene: TRBV29-1; abundance: once; d_gene: -; CDR3aa: CSVGDTNVLTF; CDR3nt: TGCAGCGTTGGGGACACCAACGTCCTGACTTTC
j_gene: TRBJ1-1; v_gene: TRBV7-2; abundance: once; d_gene: -; CDR3aa: CASSLQQVGGTEAFF; CDR3nt: TGTGCCAGCAGCCTTCAACAGGTAGGGGGCACTGAAGCTTTCTTT
j_gene: TRBJ2-7; v_gene: TRBV19; abundance: once; d_gene: TRBD2; CDR3aa: CASQKGGEGSYEQYF; CDR3nt: TGTGCCAGTCAAAAGGGCGGGGAGGGATCCTACGAGCAGTACTTC
j_gene: TRBJ1-3; v_gene: TRBV7-2; abundance: -; d_gene: -; CDR3aa: CASSPNAGNTIYF; CDR3nt: TGTGCCAGCAGCCCCAATGCTGGAAACACCATATATTTT
j_gene: TRBJ2-3; v_gene: TRBV6-5; abundance: -; d_gene: -; CDR3aa: CASSRRQGSTDTQYF; CDR3nt: TGTGCCAGCAGCCGGCGGCAGGGCAGCACAGATACGCAGTATTTT